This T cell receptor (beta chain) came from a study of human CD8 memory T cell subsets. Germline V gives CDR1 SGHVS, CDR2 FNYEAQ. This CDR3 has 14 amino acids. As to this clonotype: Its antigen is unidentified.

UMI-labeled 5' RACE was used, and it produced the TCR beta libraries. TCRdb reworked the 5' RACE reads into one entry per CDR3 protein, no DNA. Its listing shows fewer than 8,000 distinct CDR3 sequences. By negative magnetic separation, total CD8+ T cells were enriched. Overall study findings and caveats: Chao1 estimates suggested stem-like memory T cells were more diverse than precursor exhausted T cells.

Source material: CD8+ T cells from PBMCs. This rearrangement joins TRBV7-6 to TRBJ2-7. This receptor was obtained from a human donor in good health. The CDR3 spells CASSLGVGSYEQYF.